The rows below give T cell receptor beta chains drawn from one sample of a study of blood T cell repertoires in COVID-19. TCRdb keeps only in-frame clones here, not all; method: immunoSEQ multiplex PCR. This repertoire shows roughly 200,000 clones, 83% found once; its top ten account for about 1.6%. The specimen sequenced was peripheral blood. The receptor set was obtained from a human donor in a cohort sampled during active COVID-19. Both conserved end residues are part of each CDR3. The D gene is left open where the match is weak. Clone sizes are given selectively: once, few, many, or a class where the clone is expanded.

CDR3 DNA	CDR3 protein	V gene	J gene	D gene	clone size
TGTGCCAGCAGCTTAGCCCAGGGAGGCTACACCTTC	CASSLAQGGYTF	TRBV7-2	TRBJ1-2	.	few
TGCAGTGCTAGTACGGGGGGCCTGGAGACCCAGTACTTC	CSASTGGLETQYF	TRBV20-1	TRBJ2-5	.	.
TGCGCCAGCAGCCTCCGGACAGGGTCCTACGACGAGCAGTACTTC	CASSLRTGSYDEQYF	TRBV5-1	TRBJ2-7	TRBD1	.
TGTGCCAGCAGTTCCGGGACAGGGGCCTCTGGAAACACCATATATTTT	CASSSGTGASGNTIYF	TRBV6-5	TRBJ1-3	TRBD1	.
TGTGCCAGCAGCTTAGAGGTCCGGCGGGCAGCTTTCTTT	CASSLEVRRAAFF	TRBV11-2	TRBJ1-1	.	.
TGTGCCAGCAGCTGGGGAGGGACTGAAGCTTTCTTT	CASSWGGTEAFF	TRBV6-5	TRBJ1-1	.	.
TGTGCCAGCAGCAACGACAGGGGGCCTAGGAATGAGCAGTTCTTC	CASSNDRGPRNEQFF	TRBV11-3	TRBJ2-1	TRBD1	.
TGTGCCAGCAGCCCATATCGACTAGCGGGCTTCTACAATGAGCAGTTCTTC	CASSPYRLAGFYNEQFF	TRBV7-9	TRBJ2-1	TRBD2	.
TGTGCCAGCAGCTTTCTCTTGGGGGGGACTAGCCACTACGAGCAGTACTTC	CASSFLLGGTSHYEQYF	TRBV7-2	TRBJ2-7	TRBD2	.
TGTGCCAGCAGTTACTCCCCGGGTGGCTCCTCTCGCACAGATACGCAGTATTTT	CASSYSPGGSSRTDTQYF	TRBV6-2/TRBV6-3	TRBJ2-3	.	.
TGTGCCAGCTGGTCACCGGTACTCAACTATGGCTACACCTTC	CASWSPVLNYGYTF	TRBV28	TRBJ1-2	.	.
TGTGCCAGCTCATCGAAAATGGGACAGATGTTACAGCCCCAGCATTTT	CASSSKMGQMLQPQHF	TRBV18	TRBJ1-5	TRBD1	.
TGCGCCAGCAAACCGGGAGGAGCAGATACGCAGTATTTT	CASKPGGADTQYF	TRBV4-1	TRBJ2-3	TRBD2	once
TGTGCCAGCAGTTATCCGAACAGGGTGGAAGGCTACACCTTC	CASSYPNRVEGYTF	TRBV6-2/TRBV6-3	TRBJ1-2	.	.
TGTGCCAGTAGTATACGGGGGGGGGACACTGAAGCTTTCTTT	CASSIRGGDTEAFF	TRBV19	TRBJ1-1	.	.
TGTGCCAGCAGCTTACCCCTGGGACAGGGGCGGAAGGAAAAACTGTTTTTT	CASSLPLGQGRKEKLFF	TRBV7-6	TRBJ1-4	TRBD1	.